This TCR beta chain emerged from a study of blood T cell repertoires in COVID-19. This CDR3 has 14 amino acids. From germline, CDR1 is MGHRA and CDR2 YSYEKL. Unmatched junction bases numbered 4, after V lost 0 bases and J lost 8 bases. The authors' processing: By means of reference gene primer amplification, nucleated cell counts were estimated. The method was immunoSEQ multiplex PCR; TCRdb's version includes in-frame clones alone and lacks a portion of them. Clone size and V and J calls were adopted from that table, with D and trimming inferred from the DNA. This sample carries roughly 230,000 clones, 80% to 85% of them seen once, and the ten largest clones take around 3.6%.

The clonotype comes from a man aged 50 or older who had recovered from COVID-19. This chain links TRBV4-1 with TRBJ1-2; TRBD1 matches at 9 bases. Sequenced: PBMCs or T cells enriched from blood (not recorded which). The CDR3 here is CASSQDLTGGGYTF. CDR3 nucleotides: TGCGCCAGCAGCCAAGATCTGACAGGGGGGGGCTACACCTTC.